This T cell receptor beta chain was identified during a study of T-cell memory formation after mild COVID-19. Overall study: Most TCR clusters belonged to a single donor. The study's findings and limits: Proof of SARS-CoV-2 specificity was absent for the second-wave clones that crested on day 37.

Notes on this clonotype: Its antigen remains unknown.

The CDR3 length is 15 residues. Germline-derived CDR1 and CDR2 are GTSNPN and SVGIG (reference sequence). V shed 2 bases and J shed 6 bases, with 16 bases lying between them. TCRdb fed the 5' RACE reads into MiXCR, producing one record per CDR3 protein. This sample carries 470,000 or so distinct CDR3 sequences, approximately 23% of them seen once, and the ten largest clones take approximately 12%. This TCR came from an adult woman who had mild COVID-19 (a few samples of this study predate the infection). Cell type and time point are not known. Source material: PBMCs or a T cell subset sorted from them (not recorded which). The rearrangement joins TRBV30 to TRBJ2-2; a possible D gene is TRBD2 (6 bases). CDR3 sequence reads: CAWSLDGGMAGELFF. DNA for the CDR3: TGTGCCTGGAGTTTGGACGGGGGTATGGCCGGGGAGCTGTTTTTT.